The rows below give T cell receptor beta chains drawn from one sample of a study of blood T cell repertoires in COVID-19. Sequenced by immunoSEQ multiplex PCR; TCRdb stores in-frame clones only, minus some. The repertoire holds roughly 220,000 clones, with around 90% as singletons. The source material was PBMCs or T cells enriched from blood (not recorded which). Receptors originate from a woman aged 50 to 65 with acute COVID-19. Each CDR3 is given with its conserved first and last residue. Fields, in order: CDR3 DNA, CDR3 protein, V gene, clone size, D gene, J gene. D genes are given only for firm matches. Only some rows state a clone size, as once, few, many or a class for expanded clones.

CDR3 DNA: TGTGCCAGCTCACCTACTAGCGGGAGCGGAGAGACCCAGTACTTC
CDR3 protein: CASSPTSGSGETQYF
V gene: TRBV18
clone size: .
D gene: TRBD2
J gene: TRBJ2-5

CDR3 DNA: TGTGCCACCAACCGGGCGGCAGGGGAGGGGAATGGCTACACCTTC
CDR3 protein: CATNRAAGEGNGYTF
V gene: TRBV2
clone size: once
D gene: .
J gene: TRBJ1-2

CDR3 DNA: TGTGCCAGCAGTTACTCCCACAGGGTCGGGGGAAACACCATATATTTT
CDR3 protein: CASSYSHRVGGNTIYF
V gene: TRBV6-5
clone size: once
D gene: .
J gene: TRBJ1-3

CDR3 DNA: TGTGCCAGCAGCAACCCCCGACAGGGAAGTAGCAATCAGCCCCAGCATTTT
CDR3 protein: CASSNPRQGSSNQPQHF
V gene: TRBV6-2/TRBV6-3
clone size: .
D gene: TRBD1
J gene: TRBJ1-5

CDR3 DNA: TGTGCCAGTAGTATCACTACCGGGAACAGGGATGAAAAACTGTTTTTT
CDR3 protein: CASSITTGNRDEKLFF
V gene: TRBV19
clone size: few
D gene: .
J gene: TRBJ1-4

CDR3 DNA: TGTGCCACCACCCCCTGCGGGCGGGAGGATCTTGAGCAGTTCTTC
CDR3 protein: CATTPCGREDLEQFF
V gene: TRBV24-1
clone size: .
D gene: TRBD2
J gene: TRBJ2-1

CDR3 DNA: TGTGCCAGCAGCTTAGTGGGCCACGAGCAGTACTTC
CDR3 protein: CASSLVGHEQYF
V gene: TRBV11-2
clone size: .
D gene: .
J gene: TRBJ2-7

CDR3 DNA: TGTGCCAGCAGCGTGGACGGGACAGGGGATGGCTACACCTTC
CDR3 protein: CASSVDGTGDGYTF
V gene: TRBV11-2
clone size: .
D gene: TRBD1
J gene: TRBJ1-2

CDR3 DNA: TGCAGCGGCGGACAACCTTACGAGCAGTACTTC
CDR3 protein: CSGGQPYEQYF
V gene: TRBV29-1
clone size: .
D gene: .
J gene: TRBJ2-7

CDR3 DNA: TGTGCCAGCACCGGAAGCGGCATCGAAGCTTTCTTT
CDR3 protein: CASTGSGIEAFF
V gene: TRBV6-5
clone size: .
D gene: .
J gene: TRBJ1-1

CDR3 DNA: TGTGCCAGCAGCTTAGCGGGAGGAGGAGATACGCAGTATTTT
CDR3 protein: CASSLAGGGDTQYF
V gene: TRBV7-6
clone size: .
D gene: .
J gene: TRBJ2-3

CDR3 DNA: TGTGCCAGCAGCTTTCGGACTGAGCAGTACTTC
CDR3 protein: CASSFRTEQYF
V gene: TRBV5-8
clone size: .
D gene: .
J gene: TRBJ2-7

CDR3 DNA: TGTGCCAGTAGTACGGTAACAGGGGGCACCCTGGGTGGCTACACCTTC
CDR3 protein: CASSTVTGGTLGGYTF
V gene: TRBV19
clone size: .
D gene: TRBD1
J gene: TRBJ1-2

CDR3 DNA: TGTGCAAGTCGCTTAGCTGGGCAGGGAGGGAACGTTAACTATGGCTACACCTTC
CDR3 protein: CASRLAGQGGNVNYGYTF
V gene: TRBV12-2
clone size: .
D gene: .
J gene: TRBJ1-2

CDR3 DNA: TGTGCCTGGGCCAGGGGCACAGATACGCAGTATTTT
CDR3 protein: CAWARGTDTQYF
V gene: TRBV30
clone size: .
D gene: .
J gene: TRBJ2-3

CDR3 DNA: TGTGCCAGTAGACTCAGGGGGACCTCCTACGAGCAGTACTTC
CDR3 protein: CASRLRGTSYEQYF
V gene: TRBV19
clone size: .
D gene: TRBD1
J gene: TRBJ2-7

CDR3 DNA: TGTGCCAGCAGGTTATACGGGACAGTCGAGCAGTACTTC
CDR3 protein: CASRLYGTVEQYF
V gene: TRBV6-5
clone size: once
D gene: TRBD1
J gene: TRBJ2-7

CDR3 DNA: TGTGCCTGGAGCCCGGGACAGGGAGATCACGAGCAGTACTTC
CDR3 protein: CAWSPGQGDHEQYF
V gene: TRBV30
clone size: .
D gene: TRBD1
J gene: TRBJ2-7

CDR3 DNA: TGCAGTGCTAGTGGCGGGACAGGGAACCAGCCCCAGCATTTT
CDR3 protein: CSASGGTGNQPQHF
V gene: TRBV20-1
clone size: once
D gene: TRBD1
J gene: TRBJ1-5

CDR3 DNA: TGTGCCAGCAGCCCCCGGACAGGGAGAGTGTTTTTT
CDR3 protein: CASSPRTGRVFF
V gene: TRBV12-3/TRBV12-4
clone size: .
D gene: TRBD1
J gene: TRBJ1-4

CDR3 DNA: TGCGCCAGCAGCGCAGACAGGGGTAAAAACATTCAGTACTTC
CDR3 protein: CASSADRGKNIQYF
V gene: TRBV5-1
clone size: .
D gene: TRBD1
J gene: TRBJ2-4

CDR3 DNA: TGTGCCAGCAGCCCCGGGGGTCAGCCCCAGCATTTT
CDR3 protein: CASSPGGQPQHF
V gene: TRBV3-1/TRBV3-2
clone size: .
D gene: .
J gene: TRBJ1-5

CDR3 DNA: TGTGCCAGCAGCTTGGCCCCCAGGGGAGCCAAAAACATTCAGTACTTC
CDR3 protein: CASSLAPRGAKNIQYF
V gene: TRBV5-4
clone size: .
D gene: .
J gene: TRBJ2-4

CDR3 DNA: TGCGCCAGCAGCCCGCCCTACCGGGAGTACAATGAGCAGTTCTTC
CDR3 protein: CASSPPYREYNEQFF
V gene: TRBV5-1
clone size: .
D gene: .
J gene: TRBJ2-1

CDR3 DNA: TGTGCCAGCTCAGTACCGGGACAGGGGTCGACCGGGGAGCTGTTTTTT
CDR3 protein: CASSVPGQGSTGELFF
V gene: TRBV18
clone size: .
D gene: TRBD1
J gene: TRBJ2-2

CDR3 DNA: TGTGCCAGCAGCATCCACAGGGAGGGGCGGGATACCGGGGAGCTGTTTTTT
CDR3 protein: CASSIHREGRDTGELFF
V gene: TRBV2
clone size: .
D gene: .
J gene: TRBJ2-2

CDR3 DNA: TGTGCCAGCAGCAACGTTGGCACAGTCATGGGCTACACCTTC
CDR3 protein: CASSNVGTVMGYTF
V gene: TRBV6-6
clone size: .
D gene: .
J gene: TRBJ1-2

CDR3 DNA: TGTGCCAGCAGCGGGGGGACTAGCCGACAATTCACAGATACGCAGTATTTT
CDR3 protein: CASSGGTSRQFTDTQYF
V gene: TRBV3-1/TRBV3-2
clone size: once
D gene: TRBD2
J gene: TRBJ2-3

CDR3 DNA: TGCAGCGTCGCAGCAACTAATGAAAAACTGTTTTTT
CDR3 protein: CSVAATNEKLFF
V gene: TRBV29-1
clone size: .
D gene: .
J gene: TRBJ1-4

CDR3 DNA: TGTGCCAGCAGCAAAAGGGAGGGAAAAAAAACAGATACGCAGTATTTT
CDR3 protein: CASSKREGKKTDTQYF
V gene: TRBV21-1
clone size: once
D gene: .
J gene: TRBJ2-3

CDR3 DNA: TGTGCCAGCAGCGCCGACTCGAGCTCCTACAATGAGCAGTTCTTC
CDR3 protein: CASSADSSSYNEQFF
V gene: TRBV9
clone size: .
D gene: .
J gene: TRBJ2-1

CDR3 DNA: TGCAGCGTCTGGGGACACCCGAGCGCTAACTATGGCTACACCTTC
CDR3 protein: CSVWGHPSANYGYTF
V gene: TRBV29-1
clone size: few
D gene: .
J gene: TRBJ1-2

CDR3 DNA: TGTGCCAGTAGTAACTCTCTGGGAGCGAAGACCCAGTACTTC
CDR3 protein: CASSNSLGAKTQYF
V gene: TRBV19
clone size: few
D gene: .
J gene: TRBJ2-5

CDR3 DNA: TGTGCCAGCTCACCACCGGGAGGGCAACTCTCCTACGAGCAGTACTTC
CDR3 protein: CASSPPGGQLSYEQYF
V gene: TRBV18
clone size: .
D gene: TRBD2
J gene: TRBJ2-7

CDR3 DNA: TGTGCCAGCAGCTTAGGGGGACAGGGGACAGATACGCAGTATTTT
CDR3 protein: CASSLGGQGTDTQYF
V gene: TRBV7-2
clone size: once
D gene: TRBD1
J gene: TRBJ2-3

CDR3 DNA: TGTGCCAGCAGTGTTTGGGGGGACGGTAGCTCCTACAATGAGCAGTTCTTC
CDR3 protein: CASSVWGDGSSYNEQFF
V gene: TRBV6-1
clone size: .
D gene: .
J gene: TRBJ2-1

CDR3 DNA: TGTGCCAGCAGCTTGTCGGGACTAGCGGGAACCTACGAGCAGTACTTC
CDR3 protein: CASSLSGLAGTYEQYF
V gene: TRBV11-2
clone size: few
D gene: TRBD2
J gene: TRBJ2-7

CDR3 DNA: TGCGCCAGCAGCCAGTGGACTAGCGGGAGTAGGGGAGCCAAAAACATTCAGTACTTC
CDR3 protein: CASSQWTSGSRGAKNIQYF
V gene: TRBV4-3
clone size: .
D gene: TRBD2
J gene: TRBJ2-4

CDR3 DNA: TGCGCCAGCAGCTTGACTAGCGGGAGAGGGGGAGAGACCCAGTACTTC
CDR3 protein: CASSLTSGRGGETQYF
V gene: TRBV5-1
clone size: .
D gene: TRBD2
J gene: TRBJ2-5

CDR3 DNA: TGTGCCAGCAGCCTCGCTAGCGGGAAATCCGGGGAGCTGTTTTTT
CDR3 protein: CASSLASGKSGELFF
V gene: TRBV3-1/TRBV3-2
clone size: .
D gene: TRBD2
J gene: TRBJ2-2

CDR3 DNA: TGTGCCAGCAGCTTAAAGGGACAGGGGGTGATCGTTTGCGGGAGGGCCCCCGAGCAGTACTTC
CDR3 protein: CASSLKGQGVIVCGRAPEQYF
V gene: TRBV7-7
clone size: few
D gene: TRBD1
J gene: TRBJ2-7

CDR3 DNA: TGTGCCAGCAGTATAGCGGGAGTGGGCACCGGGGAGCTGTTTTTT
CDR3 protein: CASSIAGVGTGELFF
V gene: TRBV27
clone size: .
D gene: TRBD2
J gene: TRBJ2-2

CDR3 DNA: TGTGCCAGCAGCCTCAGGGGGAGGTCCTACGAGCAGTACTTC
CDR3 protein: CASSLRGRSYEQYF
V gene: TRBV28
clone size: .
D gene: .
J gene: TRBJ2-7

CDR3 DNA: TGTGCCAGCAGCATCGTTCTAAGCGGCTCCTACGAGCAGTACTTC
CDR3 protein: CASSIVLSGSYEQYF
V gene: TRBV5-8
clone size: .
D gene: .
J gene: TRBJ2-7

CDR3 DNA: TGCGCCAGCAGCTTGGAGACCGGGACAGGGACCCACGAGCAGTACTTC
CDR3 protein: CASSLETGTGTHEQYF
V gene: TRBV5-1
clone size: .
D gene: TRBD1
J gene: TRBJ2-7

CDR3 DNA: TGTGCCAGCAGCCAAGGAAGGCCAGCGGGACTCACCGGGGAGCTGTTTTTT
CDR3 protein: CASSQGRPAGLTGELFF
V gene: TRBV14
clone size: .
D gene: TRBD2
J gene: TRBJ2-2

CDR3 DNA: TGTGCCAGCAGTTCTAGACTAGCGGGAGGGCCCGACTATGAGCAGTTCTTC
CDR3 protein: CASSSRLAGGPDYEQFF
V gene: TRBV28
clone size: .
D gene: TRBD2
J gene: TRBJ2-1

CDR3 DNA: TGTGCCATCAGTGATCAAGACAGGGGTAGCAATCAGCCCCAGCATTTT
CDR3 protein: CAISDQDRGSNQPQHF
V gene: TRBV10-3
clone size: .
D gene: TRBD1
J gene: TRBJ1-5

CDR3 DNA: TGTGCCAGCAGCATCGGGGGGCCCCCCTACAATGAGCAGTTCTTC
CDR3 protein: CASSIGGPPYNEQFF
V gene: TRBV7-3
clone size: .
D gene: .
J gene: TRBJ2-1